This T cell receptor (beta chain) was recorded in a study of beta chain features in type 1 diabetes. Sorting that relied on CD45RO/CCR7/CD25/CD127/CD95/CD27 yielded CD4+ naive, central memory, regulatory and stem cell-like memory cells. Note on this clone: The antigen remains unidentified.

Broader study findings: In type 1 diabetes patients, VDJ junctions had fewer insertions; deletions at these junctions were more frequent. Shorter TCRB CDR3s, moderately but significantly so, marked every one of the four CD4+ subsets in Type 1 diabetes patients. The study found that naive, central memory and Treg TCRB repertoires appeared more similar in patients than in healthy donors.

V lost 6 bases to trimming and J lost 3 bases; unmatched junction nucleotides: 5. From germline, CDR1 is SQVTM and CDR2 ANQGSEA. The CDR3 spans 13 residues. Since all of the isolated RNA was reverse transcribed, expressed TCRB transcripts were what got sequenced. Data came from immunoSEQ multiplex PCR; TCRdb stores just in-frame clones and leaves some out. The sample contains roughly 340,000 clones, approximately 15% of which appear only once. This TCR was sampled from a young woman with type 1 diabetes. The chain links TRBV29-1 to TRBJ1-1, with TRBD1 identical over 9 bases. The sequencing input was naive CD4+ T cells from blood. The CDR3 sequence is CSVNRGRDTEAFF. The CDR3 nucleotides read TGCAGCGTAAACAGGGGGCGAGACACTGAAGCTTTCTTT.